This entry lists 4 T cell receptor beta chains sequenced from one sample in a study of cytomegalovirus exposure and HLA in healthy donors. Primers included in the PCR were 60 Vbeta and 13 Jbeta primers. Measured with immunoSEQ multiplex PCR; TCRdb has only the in-frame clones, and not every one. In the table there are 250,000 to 350,000 clones, 75% to 90% of which are singletons. The sample taken for sequencing was PBMCs. The receptors stem from a man between 35 and 55 years old in good health and CMV-seropositive.

The rearrangement links TRBV18 to TRBJ1-2; D remains ambiguous. CDR3 length equals 13 residues. Germline CDR1 and CDR2: KGHSH and LQKENI. V shed 3 bases and J shed 2 bases, with 7 bases lying between them. The CDR3 sequence is CASSPEKNYGYTF. CDR3 nucleotide sequence: TGTGCCAGCTCACCCGAGAAGAACTATGGCTACACCTTC.

Worth noting for this clone: Other DNA sequences in the same sample also yield this CDR3. The chain employs TRBV28 and TRBJ2-7; D is uncertain. With 6 bases removed from V and 3 bases from J, the gap between germline ends came to 9 bases. Germline CDR1 MDHEN, CDR2 SYDVKM. The CDR3 covers 12 residues. The CDR3 nucleotides are TGTGCCAGCAGCCCAGACATCTACGAGCAGTACTTC. Its translation is CASSPDIYEQYF.

The chain joins TRBV14 to TRBJ2-1, with D possibly being TRBD2 (5 bases). CDR1 is SGHDN, CDR2 FVKESK, per germline. CDR3 length: 16 residues. V was clipped by 5 bases and J by 3 bases, with 17 bases between them. This CDR3 reads CASSSLEALGYNEQFF. Here the CDR3 DNA reads TGTGCCAGCAGCTCCTTGGAGGCTCTGGGCTACAATGAGCAGTTCTTC.

This sequence joins TRBV28 and TRBJ2-7, with TRBD2 matching over 11 bases. V shed 10 bases and J 0 bases; nucleotides not matched to a gene: 8. The germline V gene encodes CDR1 MDHEN and CDR2 SYDVKM. The CDR3 contains 15 residues. CDR3 in DNA: TGTGCCACCACGGGACTAGCGGACTTCTCCTACGAGCAGTACTTC. Translated: CATTGLADFSYEQYF.